The 5 T cell receptor beta chains reported below all come from one sample, sequenced in a study of PD-1 blockade in classical Hodgkin lymphoma. Assay: immunoSEQ multiplex PCR; the TCRdb copy retains only in-frame clones and omits some. The sample has 10,000 to 15,000 clones; around 83% are singletons. Specified time point: cycle 4 day 1 (C4D1), after 6 weeks of nivolumab. Relapse was seen in all patients after autologous stem cell transplantation, and brentuximab vedotin exposure was variable. Thawed PBMCs yielded CD4+ T cells through magnetic negative selection. Sequenced here: CD4+ T cells from blood, sampled before the fourth cycle of nivolumab. The receptors shown here come from a human donor with classical Hodgkin lymphoma.

This sequence joins TRBV19 and TRBJ1-5; 7 bases agree with TRBD1. CDR3 length: 14 amino acids. V dropped 9 bases and J dropped 4; count of bases not matched to a gene: 9. Looked up from germline, CDR1 is LNHDA and CDR2 is SQIVND (reference sequence). The CDR3 loop reads CASRTGSSNQPQHF. DNA of the CDR3: TGTGCCAGCAGGACAGGATCTTCTAATCAGCCCCAGCATTTT.

This clone was seen just once. The rearrangement links TRBV5-1 to TRBJ2-1; the D is unclear. Trimming took 0 bases from V and 10 from J, leaving 8 bases between them. The CDR3 has 12 residues. Germline CDR1 SGHRS, CDR2 YFSETQ. The CDR3 spells CASSLGRYEQFF. CDR3 DNA sequence: TGCGCCAGCAGCTTGGGACGATACGAGCAGTTCTTC.

The rearrangement uses TRBV9 and TRBJ2-2, with unresolved D. Between the trimmed V and J ends, which lost 3 bases and 10 bases, there was a span of 13 bases. CDR1 is SGDLS, CDR2 YYNGEE, per germline. The CDR3 totals 13 residues. CDR3 DNA sequence: TGTGCCAGCAGCGGCCCATCACCGACGGAGCTGTTTTTT. Residues: CASSGPSPTELFF.

The chain links TRBV28 to TRBJ2-1; D could derive from TRBD1 or TRBD2 (6 bases each). CDR3 length: 12 amino acids. CDR1 MDHEN and CDR2 SYDVKM come from the germline V gene. V was cut by 5 bases and J by 10 bases, with 12 bases left in between. The CDR3: CASSLPGAEQFF. For the CDR3, the DNA is TGTGCCAGCAGTCTGCCGGGGGCCGAGCAGTTCTTC.

This clone was observed once. This CDR3 is CASSEAGLRRENTGELFF. The CDR3 nucleotides are TGTGCCAGCAGTGAAGCAGGATTAAGACGGGAGAACACCGGGGAGCTGTTTTTT. The chain recombines TRBV2 with TRBJ2-2; TRBD2 might be the D (5 bases). Trimming stripped 0 bases from V and 1 base from J, with 15 bases between. Germline CDR1 and CDR2: SNHLY and FYNNEI. The CDR3 has 18 amino acids.